These T cell receptor beta chains were read from a single sample in a study of resident and recirculating memory T cells in vitiligo. Here immunoSEQ multiplex PCR was the method, and the copy in TCRdb shows in-frame clones only, minus some. The table has 70,000 to 85,000 clones, 91% seen once; the top ten hold 4.9%. Sequencing input: blood. The receptors were sampled from a male donor with vitiligo. The CDR3 runs from the conserved cysteine through the conserved F or W. The D gene is left open where the match is weak. Size tells how often a clone was seen (once, few, many) or the class of an expanded clone, and some rows leave it out.

clone_size: -; d_call: TRBD2; j_call: TRBJ2-7; v_call: TRBV5-1; cdr3_nt: TGCGCCAGCAGCTTAACATCTAGCGGGCCTTCCTACGAGCAGTACTTC; cdr3_aa: CASSLTSSGPSYEQYF
clone_size: few; d_call: -; j_call: TRBJ1-1; v_call: TRBV6-1; cdr3_nt: TGTGCCAGCAGTGAAGACCCCCGGCGGGCAGCTTTCTTT; cdr3_aa: CASSEDPRRAAFF
clone_size: -; d_call: TRBD1; j_call: TRBJ2-1; v_call: TRBV6-5; cdr3_nt: TGTGCCAGCAGCAACAGGGGGCGAGACAATGAGCAGTTCTTC; cdr3_aa: CASSNRGRDNEQFF
clone_size: -; d_call: -; j_call: TRBJ1-6; v_call: TRBV10-3; cdr3_nt: TGTGCCATCAGTGAGTCTAGAACAGGATTAAATTCACCCCTCCACTTT; cdr3_aa: CAISESRTGLNSPLHF
clone_size: -; d_call: TRBD1; j_call: TRBJ2-7; v_call: TRBV9; cdr3_nt: TGTGCCAGCAGCATTGGGACAGGGCGTACCCCTCCCCGAGAGCAGTACTTC; cdr3_aa: CASSIGTGRTPPREQYF
clone_size: -; d_call: TRBD1; j_call: TRBJ2-7; v_call: TRBV28; cdr3_nt: TGTGCCAGCAGGCCGACAGGGGACTACGAGCAGTACTTC; cdr3_aa: CASRPTGDYEQYF
clone_size: once; d_call: -; j_call: TRBJ2-5; v_call: TRBV6-5; cdr3_nt: TGTGCCAGCAGTTACTCGGGGACACGCCAAGAGACCCAGTACTTC; cdr3_aa: CASSYSGTRQETQYF
clone_size: -; d_call: TRBD2; j_call: TRBJ2-7; v_call: TRBV29-1; cdr3_nt: TGCAGCGTCGCCCGACTAGCGGGGCTATCCTACGAGCAGTACTTC; cdr3_aa: CSVARLAGLSYEQYF
clone_size: -; d_call: -; j_call: TRBJ1-5; v_call: TRBV15; cdr3_nt: TGTGCCACCAGCAGAGATCTTGGCAATCAGCCCCAGCATTTT; cdr3_aa: CATSRDLGNQPQHF
clone_size: -; d_call: -; j_call: TRBJ1-2; v_call: TRBV7-8; cdr3_nt: TGTGCCAGCAGCTTAGAAAGCCCTGCGAATGGCTACACCTTC; cdr3_aa: CASSLESPANGYTF
clone_size: -; d_call: TRBD2; j_call: TRBJ2-1; v_call: TRBV6-4; cdr3_nt: TGTGCCAGCAGTGAAGGGCTAGCGGGGGGCAATGAGCAGTTCTTC; cdr3_aa: CASSEGLAGGNEQFF
clone_size: -; d_call: TRBD1; j_call: TRBJ1-1; v_call: TRBV5-1; cdr3_nt: TGCGCCAGCAGCTTGGAGAGGGGGCCAAAGACTGAAGCTTTCTTT; cdr3_aa: CASSLERGPKTEAFF
clone_size: -; d_call: TRBD2; j_call: TRBJ2-3; v_call: TRBV4-3; cdr3_nt: TGCGCCAGCAGCCGGGGGGGTGGAGCAGATACGCAGTATTTT; cdr3_aa: CASSRGGGADTQYF
clone_size: -; d_call: -; j_call: TRBJ2-7; v_call: TRBV7-2; cdr3_nt: TGTGCCAGCAGCTTAAAAGGACAGACCTACGAGCAGTACTTC; cdr3_aa: CASSLKGQTYEQYF
clone_size: -; d_call: TRBD1; j_call: TRBJ2-2; v_call: TRBV7-2; cdr3_nt: TGTGCCAGCACCAAAGGACAGGGGGCTAACACCGGGGAGCTGTTTTTT; cdr3_aa: CASTKGQGANTGELFF
clone_size: -; d_call: TRBD2; j_call: TRBJ2-2; v_call: TRBV2; cdr3_nt: TGTGCCAGCAGTGGACTAGCGGTGAACACCGGGGAGCTGTTTTTT; cdr3_aa: CASSGLAVNTGELFF
clone_size: -; d_call: -; j_call: TRBJ1-1; v_call: TRBV6-5; cdr3_nt: TGTGCCAGCAGTTCCTTCGGACATCTCACTGAAGCTTTCTTT; cdr3_aa: CASSSFGHLTEAFF
clone_size: -; d_call: -; j_call: TRBJ1-1; v_call: TRBV18; cdr3_nt: TGTGCCAGCTCACCCCTCAACCCAGACAGGTTTCATGAAGCTTTCTTT; cdr3_aa: CASSPLNPDRFHEAFF
clone_size: few; d_call: TRBD2; j_call: TRBJ2-3; v_call: TRBV6-5; cdr3_nt: TGTGCCAGCAGTTACGAACTAGCGGGGGATACGCAGTATTTT; cdr3_aa: CASSYELAGDTQYF
clone_size: -; d_call: TRBD1; j_call: TRBJ1-6; v_call: TRBV13; cdr3_nt: TGTGCCAGCAGCTCGACAGGGAGCTCCTATAATTCACCCCTCCACTTT; cdr3_aa: CASSSTGSSYNSPLHF
clone_size: -; d_call: TRBD2; j_call: TRBJ2-5; v_call: TRBV10-2; cdr3_nt: TGCGCCAGCAGTGAGTCGGGGCTAGCGGGGAGAGCCCAGTACTTC; cdr3_aa: CASSESGLAGRAQYF
clone_size: -; d_call: -; j_call: TRBJ2-1; v_call: TRBV7-2; cdr3_nt: TGTGCCAGCAGCTTATTATCAGGGGCCCACAATGAGCAGTTCTTC; cdr3_aa: CASSLLSGAHNEQFF
clone_size: -; d_call: TRBD2; j_call: TRBJ2-1; v_call: TRBV9; cdr3_nt: TGTGCCAGCAGCGCGGGACTAGAACCCTACAATGAGCAGTTCTTC; cdr3_aa: CASSAGLEPYNEQFF
clone_size: -; d_call: -; j_call: TRBJ2-7; v_call: TRBV4-2; cdr3_nt: TGTGCCAGCAGCCAAGGGGACATCTCCTACGAGCAGTACTTC; cdr3_aa: CASSQGDISYEQYF
clone_size: -; d_call: TRBD2; j_call: TRBJ2-3; v_call: TRBV4-2; cdr3_nt: TGTGCCAGCAGCCAAGAAATGACTAGCGGGGGGTACACAGATACGCAGTATTTT; cdr3_aa: CASSQEMTSGGYTDTQYF
clone_size: -; d_call: -; j_call: TRBJ2-2; v_call: TRBV9; cdr3_nt: TGTGCCAGCAGCGTAGGAGGGGGCACCGGGGAGCTGTTTTTT; cdr3_aa: CASSVGGGTGELFF
clone_size: -; d_call: -; j_call: TRBJ2-7; v_call: TRBV5-1; cdr3_nt: TGCGCCAGCAGCTTGGCGGCGGAAGGCCCCTACGAGCAGTACTTC; cdr3_aa: CASSLAAEGPYEQYF
clone_size: -; d_call: -; j_call: TRBJ1-2; v_call: TRBV6-5; cdr3_nt: TGTGCCACCCGTGGGCAGGACTATGGCTACACCTTC; cdr3_aa: CATRGQDYGYTF